A single sample is the source of the 12 T cell receptor beta chains below, sequenced in a study. Cells sorted as Tregs were CD4+, CD25+ and CD127-/low. TCRdb processed the 5' RACE reads anew with MiXCR; each CDR3 protein has one entry. This sample has roughly 30,000 distinct CDR3 sequences; 25% to 30% occur once, and the top ten carry around 2.3%. The material sequenced was tumor-infiltrating Tregs sorted from the breast tumor. The origin of the receptors is a female donor with breast cancer.

The chain is built from TRBV28 and TRBJ1-5, with D possibly matching TRBD1 (6 bases). Trimming removed 3 bases from V and 1 base from J, with 10 bases in between. The CDR3 runs to 15 residues. Germline V gene lookup returns CDR1 MDHEN and CDR2 SYDVKM. CDR3 nucleotides: TGTGCCAGCAGTTTTGGGGGCGCAAGCAATCAGCCCCAGCATTTT. Protein: CASSFGGASNQPQHF.

In the case of this clonotype: One base away lies a much larger clone, so this may be a sequencing read error. This chain's CDR3 is CASSRTNTGEQFF. The DNA of the CDR3 is TGTGCCAGCAGCCGGACTAACACCGGGGAGCAGTTTTTT. This chain uses TRBV3-1 with TRBJ2-2; D might be TRBD2 (6 bases). This CDR3 region has 13 residues. CDR1 LGHDT and CDR2 YNNKEL come from the germline V gene (reference sequence).

On this clonotype itself: It may be a read error: a sequence one base away is much more abundant. The V and J genes are TRBV5-1 and TRBJ2-1; D could derive from TRBD1 or TRBD2 (9 bases each). CDR3 length: 18 residues. Germline CDR1 reads SGHRS; CDR2 reads YFSETQ. CDR3 amino acids: CASSSGQGWVAGVNEQLF. CDR3 nucleotide sequence: TGCGCCAGCAGCTCGGGACAGGGATGGGTAGCGGGAGTTAATGAGCAGCTCTTC. Full variable domain (outside the CDR3, taken from reference TRBV5-1 and TRBJ2-1): KAGVTQTPRYLIKTRGQQVTLSCSPISGHRSVSWYQQTPGQGLQFLFEYFSETQRNKGNFPGRFSGRQFSNSRSEMNVSTLELGDSALYLCASSSGQGWVAGVNEQLFGPGTRLTVL.

The rearrangement uses TRBV29-1 and TRBJ1-5; D remains ambiguous. This CDR3 has 12 residues. From germline, CDR1 is SQVTM and CDR2 ANQGSEA. With 4 bases removed from V and 2 bases from J, the gap between germline ends came to 6 bases. The chain's CDR3 is CSVVTGNQPQHF. CDR3 nucleotide sequence: TGCAGCGTTGTTACAGGCAATCAGCCCCAGCATTTT.

In its sample, this clonotype was seen many times. The CDR3 reads CASSVSAEQFF. DNA of the CDR3: TGTGCCAGCAGTGTATCAGCTGAGCAGTTCTTC. The V and J genes are TRBV2 and TRBJ2-1; D uncertain. The V end was cut by 4 bases, the J end by 9 bases, with 7 bases between. CDR3 size: 11 residues. Looked up from germline, CDR1 is SNHLY and CDR2 is FYNNEI.

The chain combines TRBV29-1 with TRBJ2-1; no clear D gene. Looked up from germline, CDR1 is SQVTM and CDR2 is ANQGSEA. This CDR3 has 15 amino acids. V lost 4 bases and J 0 bases, leaving 13 bases between the germline ends. CDR3 coding DNA: TGCAGCGTTGTGGGCGCCTACGGCTCCTACAATGAGCAGTTCTTC. It codes for CSVVGAYGSYNEQFF.

In its sample, this clonotype was seen many times. CDR3 in amino acids: CASINGQGATGELFF. In nucleotides, the CDR3 is TGTGCCAGCATTAACGGACAGGGGGCAACCGGGGAGCTGTTTTTT. The J gene is TRBJ2-2, the V gene TRBV6-6, with 11 bases matching TRBD1. Unmatched junction bases numbered 6, after V lost 7 bases and J lost 5 bases. This CDR3 has 15 residues. Germline CDR1 and CDR2: MNHNY and SVGAGI (reference sequence).

The sample holds many counts of this clonotype. The rearrangement joins TRBV12-3 or TRBV12-4 to TRBJ1-1, with D possibly matching TRBD1 (5 bases). This CDR3 comprises 14 residues. Deletions cut 3 bases from V and 1 base from J, with 9 bases between. CDR3 protein: CASSFNRRNTEAFF. CDR3 nucleotide sequence: TGTGCCAGCAGTTTCAACAGGAGGAACACTGAAGCTTTCTTT.

In regard to this clonotype: Given a much more abundant clone one base away, this may be a read error. It is likely a read error, because the conserved phenylalanine at the end of the CDR3 is missing. The chain links TRBV9 to TRBJ2-5; 8 bases map to TRBD1. CDR3 size: 15 residues. The V and J ends lost 0 bases and 1 base, in that order; junction bases with no gene match: 2. CDR1 and CDR2 from the germline V gene are SGDLS and YYNGEE. CDR3 sequence reads: CASSVGGTGQETQYS. DNA of the CDR3: TGTGCCAGCAGCGTAGGAGGGACAGGCCAAGAGACCCAGTACTCC.

This clonotype was detected ten times or more. V usage is TRBV20-1 and J usage is TRBJ2-7, with 7 bases aligning to TRBD1. The CDR3 length is 12 residues. The V and J ends lost 6 bases and 6 bases, in that order; junction bases with no gene match: 8. From germline, CDR1 is DFQATT and CDR2 SNEGSKA (reference sequence). CDR3: CSAAGTDPEQYF. The CDR3, as DNA: TGCAGTGCCGCTGGGACAGATCCCGAGCAGTACTTC.

This clonotype came up once. The genes are TRBV2 and TRBJ1-1, with 9 bases fitting TRBD1. The CDR3 sequence is 13 residues long. J was trimmed by 5 bases and V by 6 bases; bases with no gene match: 4. The germline V gene has CDR1 SNHLY and CDR2 FYNNEI. DNA of the CDR3: TGTGCCAGCAGGCAGACAGGGGGAACTGAAGCTTTCTTT. This encodes CASRQTGGTEAFF. Combining the CDR3 with reference TRBV2 and TRBJ1-1 gives the whole variable domain EPEVTQTPSHQVTQMGQEVILRCVPISNHLYFYWYRQILGQKVEFLVSFYNNEISEKSEIFDDQFSVERPDGSNFTLKIRSTKLEDSAMYFCASRQTGGTEAFFGQGTRLTVV.

This clonotype showed up just a few times. This may be a read error, as it is one base from a much larger clone. The chain links TRBV4-2 to TRBJ1-1; D is perhaps TRBD1 (5 bases). The CDR3 consists of 13 residues. CDR1 is LGHNA, CDR2 YNFKEQ, per germline. The ends were cut back, 4 bases at V and 6 bases at J, with 12 bases in the middle. Here the CDR3 reads CASSPMGDAEAFF. CDR3 coding DNA: TGTGCCAGCAGCCCCATGGGGGACGCTGAAGCTTTCTTT.